Shown below are 16 T cell receptor beta chains from a single sample sequenced in a study of T-cell reconstitution after alpha-beta-depleted transplantation in children. As it was prepared, the TCRbeta library received unique molecular identifiers. TCRdb ran MiXCR on the PCR reads and lists one entry per CDR3 protein. This table has 150,000 to 250,000 distinct CDR3 sequences, more than 14% appearing once. The source was PBMCs from the stem cell graft donor, collected from the stem cell graft. The origin of the receptors is a human donor who donated a stem cell graft to a child with acute lymphoblastic leukemia.

This clonotype was found many times. V and J are TRBV11-2 and TRBJ2-7; D possibly corresponds to TRBD2 (5 bases). Trimming pared 1 base from V and 9 bases from J, leaving 10 bases between. Germline V gene lookup returns CDR1 SGHAT and CDR2 FQNNGV. This CDR3 is 12 amino acids long. This CDR3 reads CASSLVDGGQYF. The CDR3 nucleotides read TGTGCCAGCAGCTTAGTTGATGGAGGGCAGTACTTC.

The genes are TRBV30 and TRBJ2-7; 7 nucleotides align to TRBD2. This CDR3 contains 12 residues. V shed 7 bases and J 4 bases; nucleotides not matched to a gene: 7. Per germline, CDR1 GTSNPN and CDR2 SVGIG (reference sequence). CDR3 amino acids: CAFGLVVYEQYF. CDR3 bases: TGTGCCTTCGGACTAGTTGTGTACGAGCAGTACTTC.

The J gene is TRBJ2-1, the V gene TRBV28; no clear D gene. There are 15 residues in the CDR3. The V gene's germline CDR1 is MDHEN and CDR2 SYDVKM. V was pared by 11 bases and J by 0 bases, with 17 bases between. Here the CDR3 reads CAGQRRTSSYNEQFF. In nucleotides, the CDR3 is TGTGCCGGTCAGAGACGGACGAGCTCCTACAATGAGCAGTTCTTC. The variable domain in full, with the rest retrieved from reference TRBV28 and TRBJ2-1, is DVKVTQSSRYLVKRTGEKVFLECVQDMDHENMFWYRQDPGLGLRLIYFSYDVKMKEKGDIPEGYSVSREKKERFSLILESASTNQTSMYLCAGQRRTSSYNEQFFGPGTRLTVL.

This clonotype appeared a few times. The chain carries TRBV5-1 and TRBJ1-3, with a tentative D call TRBD1 (5 bases). The V gene lost 0 bases and the J gene lost 8 bases, with 15 bases spanning the gap. Germline V gene lookup returns CDR1 SGHRS and CDR2 YFSETQ. The CDR3 sequence is 15 residues long. The CDR3 reads CASSLAGTSGDTIYF. Here the CDR3 DNA reads TGCGCCAGCAGCTTGGCCGGGACGTCCGGAGACACCATATATTTT.

In its sample, this clonotype was seen many times. The chain carries TRBV24-1 and TRBJ2-1; tentatively, D is TRBD1 (5 bases). Trimming took 0 bases from V and 5 from J, leaving 13 bases between them. The CDR3 spans 16 residues. Germline CDR1 KGHDR, CDR2 SFDVKD. The CDR3 region has the DNA TGTGCCACCAGTGATTTGGGGCAGGGTCTTGACAATGAGCAGTTCTTC. It codes for CATSDLGQGLDNEQFF.

This clonotype was counted only a few times. The chain combines TRBV18 with TRBJ1-3; D gene ambiguous. The length of the CDR3 is 16 residues. Trimming left V 2 bases short and J 1 base short, with 12 bases between. Per germline, CDR1 KGHSH and CDR2 LQKENI. CDR3 in DNA: TGTGCCAGCTCACCAAATTCTCAAATTTCTGGAAACACCATATATTTT. The encoded protein is CASSPNSQISGNTIYF.

In this sample, this clonotype turned up many times. The rearrangement joins TRBV7-9 to TRBJ1-2, with a tentative D call TRBD1 (5 bases). The germline V gene has CDR1 SEHNR and CDR2 FQNEAQ (reference sequence). The V end lost 5 bases, the J end lost 4 bases, and 11 bases lay between the germline ends. The CDR3 contains 13 residues. CDR3 nucleotide sequence: TGTGCCAGCAGCCGGGACGGGCCCTATGGCTACACCTTC. Translated: CASSRDGPYGYTF.

There are many counts of this clonotype. V usage is TRBV9 and J usage is TRBJ2-1, with 11 bases matching TRBD2. CDR3 size: 17 residues. Germline V gives CDR1 SGDLS, CDR2 YYNGEE. With 0 bases clipped from V and 5 bases from J, the junction kept 7 bases outside the gene matches. CDR3 sequence (DNA): TGTGCCAGCAGCGTAGCATTAGCGGGAGGGCGGGACAATGAGCAGTTCTTC. This gives the protein CASSVALAGGRDNEQFF.

This clonotype was observed a few times. The chain employs TRBV7-9 and TRBJ1-2; D remains unclear. The V end was cut by 1 base, the J end by 10 bases, with 13 bases between. CDR3 length: 13 residues. Germline V gives CDR1 SEHNR, CDR2 FQNEAQ (reference sequence). The CDR3 spells CASSLDRTTTYTF. CDR3 bases: TGTGCCAGCAGCTTAGATCGGACGACAACCTACACCTTC.

V and J are TRBV14 and TRBJ2-5; no clear D. CDR1 is SGHDN and CDR2 is FVKESK in the germline V gene. Trimming removed 3 bases from V and 4 bases from J, with 9 bases in between. There are 13 residues in the CDR3. CDR3: CASSHRPRETQYF. CDR3 coding DNA: TGTGCCAGCAGCCATAGACCGAGAGAGACCCAGTACTTC.

This clonotype was observed at least ten times. The V and J genes are TRBV7-9 and TRBJ1-1; 8 nucleotides align to TRBD1. This CDR3 has 13 residues. V gave up 3 bases and J gave up 4 bases; unmatched junction bases: 1. Germline CDR1 is SEHNR and CDR2 is FQNEAQ (reference sequence). The CDR3 spells CASSLTGATEAFF. The CDR3 DNA is TGTGCCAGCAGCTTGACAGGGGCCACTGAAGCTTTCTTT.

This clonotype appeared a single time. The genes are TRBV20-1 and TRBJ1-1; D possibly corresponds to TRBD1 (5 bases). V lost 3 bases and J 6 bases, leaving 11 bases between the germline ends. The CDR3 is made up of 12 amino acids. Germline V gene data show CDR1 as DFQATT and CDR2 as SNEGSKA (reference sequence). CDR3 residues: CSARGDGAEAFF. Here the CDR3 DNA reads TGCAGTGCTAGGGGGGACGGGGCTGAAGCTTTCTTT.

This clonotype was detected a few times. The chain couples TRBV20-1 to TRBJ2-1; D call uncertain. Germline CDR1 DFQATT, CDR2 SNEGSKA (reference sequence). V lost 0 bases to trimming and J lost 0 bases, with 12 bases between them. CDR3 length: 16 amino acids. The CDR3 DNA reads TGCAGTGCTAGAGATCAGAAGCTTCACTCCTACAATGAGCAGTTCTTC. Protein product: CSARDQKLHSYNEQFF.

This clonotype was detected many times. The chain uses TRBV12-3 or TRBV12-4 and TRBJ1-3; TRBD1 is a possible D gene (5 bases). The V end was cut by 8 bases, the J end by 0 bases, with 20 bases between. CDR3 length: 17 amino acids. CDR3 sequence reads: CASGEPQGRGSGNTIYF. Written as DNA, the CDR3 is TGTGCCAGCGGGGAACCTCAGGGTAGGGGCTCTGGAAACACCATATATTTT.

This clonotype has a count of ten or more. This chain connects TRBV27 to TRBJ1-1, with no clear D. This CDR3 comprises 14 residues. The ends were cut back, 6 bases at V and 0 bases at J, with 11 bases in the middle. CDR1 and CDR2 from the germline V gene are MNHEY and SMNVEV (reference sequence). The CDR3 sequence is CASRPRRMNTEAFF. In DNA, the CDR3 is TGTGCCAGCAGGCCCAGACGGATGAACACTGAAGCTTTCTTT.

This clonotype was counted only a few times. The chain recombines TRBV6-2 or TRBV6-3 with TRBJ2-7; 10 nucleotides agree with TRBD2. Germline CDR1 and CDR2: MNHEY and SVGEGT. The CDR3 covers 14 residues. The junction had 6 bases not matched to a gene; V was cut back by 6 bases and J by 4 bases. CDR3 amino acids: CASSHGLAVYEQYF. The CDR3 DNA is TGTGCCAGCAGCCACGGACTAGCGGTATACGAGCAGTACTTC.